The rows below give T cell receptor beta chains drawn from one sample of a study of T cell clusters in autoimmune cytopenias. From its re-call of the multiplex PCR reads, TCRdb lists each CDR3 protein once, without DNA. The sample totals about 14,000 distinct CDR3 sequences. These data were also filed under a second study, of T cell repertoires in aging, cancer and after chemotherapy.

Input material: peripheral blood. The receptors stem from a human donor in good health. CDR3s include the opening cysteine and the closing phenylalanine or tryptophan. Fields, in order: V gene, clone size, J gene, CDR3 protein. Size is stated for part of the rows, as once, few or many counts, or as a class when the clone is expanded.

>TRBV5-6|NA|TRBJ1-5
CASSEAGQGRDQPQHF
>TRBV19|NA|TRBJ1-5
CASRTQGAANQPQHF
>TRBV10-3|NA|TRBJ1-2
CAREGTPANYGYTF
>TRBV7-6|NA|TRBJ2-1
CASSLEGEWSLAGFNEQFF
>TRBV5-5|NA|TRBJ1-5
CASSLEIGNQPQHF
>TRBV19|medium-sized|TRBJ2-7
CASRPGLGYEQYF
>TRBV29-1|medium-sized|TRBJ2-3
CSVGEGTDTQYF
>TRBV30|NA|TRBJ1-5
CAWSGETHSNQPQHF
>TRBV12-3/TRBV12-4|NA|TRBJ1-3
CASSQRTVLGRNTIYF
>TRBV29-1|medium-sized|TRBJ2-2
CSAFRDTNTGELFF
>TRBV15|NA|TRBJ2-2
CATSRDLEGTGELFF
>TRBV27|NA|TRBJ2-2
CASASSGANTGELFF
>TRBV12-3/TRBV12-4|NA|TRBJ2-2
CASSLFGNHNTGELFF
>TRBV6-1|NA|TRBJ2-7
CASRVDRVFSVTYEQYF
>TRBV5-4|NA|TRBJ2-3
CASSTRAGTDTDTQYF
>TRBV11-3|medium-sized|TRBJ2-3
CASSLVGGSGTDTQYF
>TRBV6-6|NA|TRBJ2-7
CASSYSRGQGAYEQYF
>TRBV6-1|NA|TRBJ1-2
CASSTIDDYGYTF
>TRBV13|NA|TRBJ2-1
CASSPGLDSTQSYNEQFF
>TRBV5-4|NA|TRBJ1-6
CASGIRDNNSHLHF
>TRBV28|NA|TRBJ2-7
CAIQKAGGGEQYF
>TRBV19|NA|TRBJ1-5
CASSHSGVRQPQHF
>TRBV13|NA|TRBJ2-1
CASSSRTSGRSNNEQFF
>TRBV6-1|NA|TRBJ1-6
CASSWGTANSPLHF
>TRBV27|NA|TRBJ1-2
CASRTGGGGYTF
>TRBV20-1|NA|TRBJ1-5
CSASNRDRGTQPQHF